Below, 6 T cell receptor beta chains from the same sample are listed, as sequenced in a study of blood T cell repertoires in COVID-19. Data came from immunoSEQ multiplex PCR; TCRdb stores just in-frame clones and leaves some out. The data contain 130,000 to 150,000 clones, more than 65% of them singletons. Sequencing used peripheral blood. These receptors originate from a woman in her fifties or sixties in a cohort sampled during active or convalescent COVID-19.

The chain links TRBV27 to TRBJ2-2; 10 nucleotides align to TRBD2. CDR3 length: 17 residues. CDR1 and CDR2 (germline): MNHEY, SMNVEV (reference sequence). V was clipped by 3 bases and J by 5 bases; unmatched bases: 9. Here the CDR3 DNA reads TGTGCCAGCAGTTTCCCTAGCGGGGGCGCTGGTACCGGGGAGCTGTTTTTT. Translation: CASSFPSGGAGTGELFF.

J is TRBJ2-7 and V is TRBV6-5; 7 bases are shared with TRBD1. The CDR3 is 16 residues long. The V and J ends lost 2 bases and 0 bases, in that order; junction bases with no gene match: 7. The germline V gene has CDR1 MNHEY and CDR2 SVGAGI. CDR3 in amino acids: CASSYGMTGSSYEQYF. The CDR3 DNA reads TGTGCCAGCAGTTACGGAATGACAGGGAGCTCCTACGAGCAGTACTTC.

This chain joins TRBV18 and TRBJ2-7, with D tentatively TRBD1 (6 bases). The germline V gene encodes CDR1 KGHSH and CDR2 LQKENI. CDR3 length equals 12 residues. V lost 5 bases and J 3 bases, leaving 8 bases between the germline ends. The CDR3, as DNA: TGTGCCAGCTCATCGGGACACTACGAGCAGTACTTC. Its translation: CASSSGHYEQYF.

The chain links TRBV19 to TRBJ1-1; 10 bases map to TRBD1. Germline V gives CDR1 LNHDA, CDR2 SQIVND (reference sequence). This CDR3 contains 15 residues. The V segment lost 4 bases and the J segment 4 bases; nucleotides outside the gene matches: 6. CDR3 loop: CASSTRDRGSTEAFF. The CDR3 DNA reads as TGTGCCAGTAGTACCCGGGACAGGGGAAGCACTGAAGCTTTCTTT. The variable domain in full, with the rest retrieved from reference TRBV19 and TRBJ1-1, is DGGITQSPKYLFRKEGQNVTLSCEQNLNHDAMYWYRQDPGQGLRLIYYSQIVNDFQKGDIAEGYSVSREKKESFPLTVTSAQKNPTAFYLCASSTRDRGSTEAFFGQGTRLTVV.

CDR3 coding DNA: TGCGCCAGCAGCTTGGGAGGGGGCGCCGGCACTGAAGCTTTCTTT. Its translation: CASSLGGGAGTEAFF. The chain recombines TRBV5-1 with TRBJ1-1, with 7 nucleotides matching TRBD1. Per the germline V gene, CDR1 is SGHRS and CDR2 is YFSETQ. The CDR3 contains 15 residues. V lost 0 bases, J lost 4 bases, and 6 bases stayed unmatched.

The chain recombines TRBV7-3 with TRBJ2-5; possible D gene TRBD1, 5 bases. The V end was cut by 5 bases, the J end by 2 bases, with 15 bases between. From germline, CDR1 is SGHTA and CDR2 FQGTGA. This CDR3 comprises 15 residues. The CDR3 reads CASSPTFDRQETQYF. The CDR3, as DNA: TGTGCCAGCAGCCCTACATTTGACAGACAAGAGACCCAGTACTTC.